One sample yielded the 24 T cell receptor beta chains listed below, sequenced in a study of T cells in tumors after PD-1 blockade. Profiled with immunoSEQ multiplex PCR; TCRdb holds only in-frame clones, not every one. Among fewer than 15,000 clones listed, about 62% were seen once. The sample consisted of tumor tissue, taken before anti-PD-1 treatment. Source of these receptors: a human donor with cutaneous squamous cell carcinoma.

The CDR3 loop reads CASSLGSGRAVNEQFF. The CDR3 region has the DNA TGTGCCAGCAGTTTAGGTAGCGGGAGGGCCGTGAATGAGCAGTTCTTC. V gene TRBV27 combines with J gene TRBJ2-1; 11 bases match TRBD2. The CDR3 has 16 amino acids. V lost 2 bases and J lost 7; bases outside the gene matches: 7. The germline V gene encodes CDR1 MNHEY and CDR2 SMNVEV (reference sequence).

The rearrangement uses TRBV7-9 and TRBJ1-1, with D possibly TRBD1 on 6 matching bases. The CDR3 sequence is 14 residues long. CDR1 is SEHNR and CDR2 is FQNEAQ in the germline V gene (reference sequence). The V end lost 7 bases, the J end lost 1 base, and 13 bases lay between the germline ends. The CDR3 reads CASKLKGENTEAFF. The CDR3 DNA reads as TGTGCCAGCAAACTGAAGGGGGAGAACACTGAAGCTTTCTTT.

This clone was counted a few times. The genes are TRBV5-1 and TRBJ2-5; 7 bases map to TRBD1. The V and J ends lost 2 bases and 1 base, in that order; junction bases with no gene match: 8. Germline V gene data show CDR1 as SGHRS and CDR2 as YFSETQ. The CDR3 is 16 residues long. The CDR3 region is CASSLNRRDSQETQYF. In DNA form, the CDR3 reads TGCGCCAGCAGCTTAAACCGCCGGGACAGCCAAGAGACCCAGTACTTC. Full variable domain (missing parts from reference TRBV5-1 and TRBJ2-5): KAGVTQTPRYLIKTRGQQVTLSCSPISGHRSVSWYQQTPGQGLQFLFEYFSETQRNKGNFPGRFSGRQFSNSRSEMNVSTLELGDSALYLCASSLNRRDSQETQYFGPGTRLLVL.

The rearrangement links TRBV30 to TRBJ2-7; 8 bases are shared with TRBD2. V shed 0 bases and J 3 bases; nucleotides not matched to a gene: 1. Germline loops: CDR1 GTSNPN, CDR2 SVGIG (reference sequence). This CDR3 comprises 13 residues. CDR3 coding DNA: TGTGCCTGGAGTGTGGCGGGGGGCTACGAGCAGTACTTC. Protein: CAWSVAGGYEQYF.

On this clone itself: Sequence at one end of the junction differs from germline and may be a read error. Different DNA sequences within this sample yield the same CDR3. V usage is TRBV7-3 and J usage is TRBJ2-5; TRBD2 matches 7 bases. This CDR3 spans 14 amino acids. The V gene's germline CDR1 is SGHTA and CDR2 FQGTGA. This CDR3 is CASSPHGGGETQYF. In DNA, the CDR3 is TGCGCCAGCAGCCCTCATGGGGGGGGAGAGACCCAGTACTTC.

This clone has more than one count but fewer than ten. J is TRBJ1-1 and V is TRBV18; D unclear. The CDR3 sequence is 14 residues long. V was shortened by 2 bases and J by 1 base, with 8 bases between the two germline ends. CDR1 is KGHSH and CDR2 is LQKENI in the germline V gene. The DNA of the CDR3 is TGTGCCAGCTCACCAGAGATGGGGAACACTGAAGCTTTCTTT. Protein product: CASSPEMGNTEAFF.

The chain links TRBV6-1 to TRBJ1-2, with a weak D call TRBD1 (6 bases). This CDR3 comprises 16 residues. CDR1 and CDR2 from the germline V gene are MNHNS and SASEGT. The V and J ends lost 1 base and 4 bases respectively, with 16 bases between them. The CDR3 coding sequence is TGTGCCAGCAGTGAAGAGTTCGGGGGCCAATCCTATGGCTACACCTTC. It encodes CASSEEFGGQSYGYTF.

The chain carries TRBV2 and TRBJ1-1; the match to TRBD1 covers 9 bases. This CDR3 contains 13 residues. Trimming removed 8 bases from V and 4 bases from J; junction bases left unmatched: 5. Germline V lookup: CDR1 SNHLY, CDR2 FYNNEI. The DNA of the CDR3 is TGTGCCAGCGGACGACAGGGGGGCACTGAAGCTTTCTTT. Amino acids: CASGRQGGTEAFF.

This clone has a handful of counts. The V and J genes are TRBV6-6 and TRBJ1-3; D might be TRBD1 (5 bases). Per germline, CDR1 MNHNY and CDR2 SVGAGI (reference sequence). This CDR3 contains 14 residues. V lost 6 bases to trimming and J lost 1 base, with 10 bases between them. CDR3 bases: TGTGCCAGCAGCACATCAGGGTCTGGAAACACCATATATTTT. Residues: CASSTSGSGNTIYF.

The V and J genes are TRBV10-3 and TRBJ2-1; maybe TRBD2 (5 bases). Trimming cost V 3 bases and J 5 bases, with 11 bases left between them. This CDR3 spans 14 amino acids. The germline V gene encodes CDR1 ENHRY and CDR2 SYGVKD. The CDR3 nucleotides read TGTGCCATCAGTGAAATAGCCGGGAACAATGAGCAGTTCTTC. Its protein is CAISEIAGNNEQFF.

J is TRBJ2-4 and V is TRBV7-9; TRBD1 aligns across 7 bases. The CDR3 is 16 amino acids. Germline CDR1 is SEHNR and CDR2 is FQNEAQ (reference sequence). J gave up 3 bases and V 1 base, and 6 bases lay outside the gene matches. CDR3 loop: CASSLGTGDGKNIQYF. For the CDR3, the DNA is TGTGCCAGCAGCTTAGGTACAGGGGACGGCAAAAACATTCAGTACTTC.

V gene TRBV14 combines with J gene TRBJ2-1, with D possibly TRBD2 on 7 matching bases. Germline lookup yields CDR1 SGHDN and CDR2 FVKESK. V was trimmed by 1 base and J by 2 bases, leaving 9 bases between them. The CDR3 is made up of 15 amino acids. The CDR3 coding sequence is TGTGCCAGCAGCCAAGTAGGGGGGGCCTACAATGAGCAGTTCTTC. It codes for CASSQVGGAYNEQFF.

CDR3 nucleotide sequence: TGTGCCAGCAGCAGTGGACTAGCGGGTGCCACCGGGGAGCTGTTTTTT. Protein: CASSSGLAGATGELFF. This chain connects TRBV5-5 to TRBJ2-2; 11 bases map to TRBD2. Germline CDR1 SGHKS, CDR2 YYEKEE (reference sequence). The CDR3 runs 16 residues. The V and J ends lost 4 bases and 4 bases, in that order; junction bases with no gene match: 6.

V is TRBV4-1 and J is TRBJ1-2; 7 positions match TRBD1. V trimming: 0 bases; J trimming: 2 bases; junction bases outside the gene matches: 12. Germline values: CDR1 MGHRA, CDR2 YSYEKL. This CDR3 has 18 residues. CDR3 residues: CASSQDSWSAGGNYGYTF. Written as DNA, the CDR3 is TGCGCCAGCAGCCAAGATTCCTGGTCGGCAGGGGGGAACTATGGCTACACCTTC.

This clone is labeled medium-sized. The chain couples TRBV7-6 to TRBJ2-6; 10 positions match TRBD1. Per germline, CDR1 SGHVS and CDR2 FNYEAQ. The CDR3 loop spans 15 amino acids. V gave up 5 bases and J gave up 12 bases; unmatched junction bases: 10. The DNA of the CDR3 is TGTGCCAGCAGCCTTGGACAGGGGGTATCCTCCGTCCTGACTTTC. It yields the protein CASSLGQGVSSVLTF.

The chain uses TRBV21-1 and TRBJ2-7. TRBV21-1 corresponds to a pseudogene. CDR3 length: 15 residues. The CDR3 coding sequence is TGTGCCAGCAGCCTTTTGACCGAGCCTACCTACGAGCAGTACTTC. It translates to CASSLLTEPTYEQYF.

This sequence joins TRBV6-1 and TRBJ1-2, with 8 bases identical to TRBD1. The V segment lost 2 bases and the J segment 2 bases; nucleotides outside the gene matches: 13. From germline, CDR1 is MNHNS and CDR2 SASEGT. The CDR3 extends over 18 amino acids. As DNA, the CDR3 is TGTGCCAGCAGTGAATCGAGGACAGGGTTTTTGTTGAACTATGGCTACACCTTC. This gives the protein CASSESRTGFLLNYGYTF.

V gene TRBV24-1 combines with J gene TRBJ2-1, with 7 bases fitting TRBD1. The V segment lost 3 bases and the J segment 7 bases; nucleotides outside the gene matches: 11. Germline V gene data show CDR1 as KGHDR and CDR2 as SFDVKD. This CDR3 is built from 16 residues. CDR3 bases: TGTGCCACCAGTGATGGGACAGCGTCCCCTGGGAATGAGCAGTTCTTC. Translated, it gives CATSDGTASPGNEQFF.

This clone was seen more than once but under ten times. This chain joins TRBV24-1 and TRBJ1-2, with no clear D. The CDR3 extends over 13 amino acids. In germline, CDR1 is KGHDR, CDR2 SFDVKD. V was pared by 8 bases and J by 0 bases, with 9 bases between. In DNA, the CDR3 is TGTGCCACCACTCAGATAACTAACTATGGCTACACCTTC. As protein: CATTQITNYGYTF.

The rearrangement uses TRBV4-1 and TRBJ1-3, with a weak D call TRBD1 (6 bases). V lost 1 base, J lost 2 bases, and 15 bases lay in between. The CDR3 is made up of 17 amino acids. The germline CDR1 and CDR2 sequences are MGHRA and YSYEKL. CDR3 sequence: CASSQVAGQGTGNTIYF. CDR3 bases: TGCGCCAGCAGCCAAGTCGCGGGCCAGGGGACTGGAAACACCATATATTTT.

V gene TRBV13 combines with J gene TRBJ2-1, with 10 bases fitting TRBD2. Germline V gene data show CDR1 as PRHDT and CDR2 as FYEKMQ (reference sequence). The CDR3 runs 15 residues. Germline trimming cut 5 bases from V and 9 bases from J; bases unmatched to any gene: 10. The CDR3 loop reads CASSPRTSGLGEQFF. The CDR3 DNA reads TGTGCCAGCAGCCCTAGGACTAGCGGACTAGGTGAGCAGTTCTTC.

This chain joins TRBV6-1 and TRBJ1-3; D ambiguous. The CDR3 loop spans 16 amino acids. In germline, CDR1 is MNHNS, CDR2 SASEGT. The V end was cut by 4 bases, the J end by 0 bases, with 13 bases between. The CDR3 coding sequence is TGTGCCAGCAGTGGCTTGAGCAGACCCTCTGGAAACACCATATATTTT. This codes for CASSGLSRPSGNTIYF.

This sequence joins TRBV4-2 and TRBJ2-1; 9 bases align to TRBD1. Per the germline V gene, CDR1 is LGHNA and CDR2 is YNFKEQ. This CDR3 region has 16 residues. The trim removed 1 base at V and 3 bases at J, leaving 4 bases unmatched. CDR3 protein: CASSQGGQGLYNEQFF. The DNA of the CDR3 is TGTGCCAGCAGCCAAGGAGGACAGGGGCTCTACAATGAGCAGTTCTTC.

CDR3 protein: CASSPRGDATNEKLFF. The DNA for the CDR3 is TGTGCCAGCTCACCACGCGGGGATGCAACTAATGAAAAACTGTTTTTT. The chain carries TRBV18 and TRBJ1-4; D gene unclear. Germline V gives CDR1 KGHSH, CDR2 LQKENI. The CDR3 consists of 16 residues. Deletions cut 1 base from V and 0 bases from J, with 9 bases between.